These T cell receptor beta chains were read from a single sample in a study of blood T cell repertoires in COVID-19. Sequenced by immunoSEQ multiplex PCR; TCRdb stores in-frame clones only, minus some. The repertoire holds roughly 100,000 clones, with 80% to 95% as singletons. Sequencing was performed on peripheral blood. Every receptor here comes from a man aged 50-59 years with active COVID-19. Each CDR3 is given without its conserved first and last residue. The order of the fields is V gene, CDR3 protein.

TRBV4-1	ASSPAAREYNSPLH
TRBV5-4	ASSSRDSYEQY
TRBV28	ASSRQDSIYEQY
TRBV2	ASSDLERFNEQF
TRBV5-1	ASSPGQGLEPQH
TRBV2	ASGYGLAGINEQF
TRBV28	ASTGTPNEKLF
TRBV7-8	ASSLDQGAPALEQY
TRBV3-1/TRBV3-2	ASSQDRGGDYNEQF
TRBV6-2/TRBV6-3	ASSYLAGGLGF
TRBV6-5	ASRGTGAAYNEQF